Listed below are T cell receptor beta chains from one sample, sequenced in a study of OX40 agonist ivuxolimab in advanced cancers. Sequencing used immunoSEQ multiplex PCR; TCRdb keeps in-frame clones, though not all of them. The sample consists of some 87,000 clones, less than 95% of them appearing once. This material consisted of CD4+ or CD8+ T cells sorted from blood, taken in a trial of the OX40 agonist ivuxolimab. Receptor source: an adult with an advanced solid tumor such as melanoma, head and neck, liver or kidney cancer. Both conserved end residues are part of each CDR3. Each record gives: D gene, clone size, J gene, V gene, CDR3 DNA, CDR3 protein. A D gene is named only where the DNA matches it firmly. Clone size, where shown, is once, few, many, or a class for clones that have expanded.

TRBD1	-	TRBJ2-5	TRBV7-2	TGTGCCAGCAGCTTACAGACAGGGGTACAAGAGACCCAGTACTTC	CASSLQTGVQETQYF
TRBD1	-	TRBJ1-5	TRBV28	TGTGCCAGCAGGATCCCGGGACAGGGAGTTAGCAATCAGCCCCAGCATTTT	CASRIPGQGVSNQPQHF
TRBD2	-	TRBJ2-1	TRBV7-3	TGTGCCAGCAGCCGGGAGGGCCTAGATGAGCAGTTCTTC	CASSREGLDEQFF
TRBD2	-	TRBJ2-1	TRBV5-1	TGCGCCAGCAGCGCGGGAGGCAGTAAATACAATGAGCAGTTCTTC	CASSAGGSKYNEQFF
-	-	TRBJ2-7	TRBV6-5	TGTGCCAGCAGACCCACCGAGGAGGCCCAGGGGCAGTACTTC	CASRPTEEAQGQYF
-	-	TRBJ2-2	TRBV9	TGTGCCAGCAGCGTAGTCCCGGGTATGAACACCGGGGAGCTGTTTTTT	CASSVVPGMNTGELFF
TRBD2	-	TRBJ2-7	TRBV27	TGTGCCAGCAGTTTAGGGGTAGCGGGAGTGCGCTACGAGCAGTACTTC	CASSLGVAGVRYEQYF
-	-	TRBJ1-2	TRBV2	TGTGCCAGCAGTGGAACAGGGAACTTTCAGGGCTACACCTTC	CASSGTGNFQGYTF
TRBD2	-	TRBJ2-1	TRBV11-1	TGTGCCAGCAGCAGAGCCGGGACTACCTACAATGAGCAGTTCTTC	CASSRAGTTYNEQFF
-	-	TRBJ2-5	TRBV4-2	TGTGCCAGCAGCCAAGGAGGGGATAACCAAGAGACCCAGTACTTC	CASSQGGDNQETQYF
-	-	TRBJ2-7	TRBV5-5	TGTGCCAGCAGCTTGATACAACAGTCGGGTGAGCAGTACTTC	CASSLIQQSGEQYF
-	once	TRBJ1-5	TRBV6-1	TGTGCCAGCAGTGAAATGGGAGGGGCGGGAGATCAGCCCCAGCATTTT	CASSEMGGAGDQPQHF
-	-	TRBJ2-3	TRBV18	TGTGCCAGCTCACCACGGCCTACCGCCAACCAGCCCACAGATACGCAGTATTTT	CASSPRPTANQPTDTQYF
-	-	TRBJ2-5	TRBV7-3	TGTGCCAGCAGCTTAACGGCGGGCGCGCAGACCCAGTACTTC	CASSLTAGAQTQYF
-	-	TRBJ2-1	TRBV27	TGTGCCAGCACCTTCGGGCGGGAGCAGTTCTTC	CASTFGREQFF
-	-	TRBJ2-3	TRBV5-6	TGTGCCAGCAGCTTGAAGTTAGGTCCGAACACAGATACGCAGTATTTT	CASSLKLGPNTDTQYF
-	-	TRBJ2-3	TRBV7-8	TGTGCCAGCAGCTTAGTAGTGCGAGTGTCGAATACGCAGTATTTT	CASSLVVRVSNTQYF
-	medium-sized	TRBJ2-2	TRBV7-9	TGTGCCAGTGGCGGGACTCTGGGCACCGGGGAGCTGTTTTTT	CASGGTLGTGELFF
-	-	TRBJ2-1	TRBV18	TGTGCCAGCTCAAGCGCGAGGGCGCAGGAGCACAATGAGCAGTTCTTC	CASSSARAQEHNEQFF
-	few	TRBJ1-1	TRBV4-3	TGCGCCAGCAGCCAAGATGGAACAACTGGGGGTGAAGCTTTCTTT	CASSQDGTTGGEAFF
-	once	TRBJ1-1	TRBV29-1	TGCAGCGTCGGGAACACTGAAGCTTTCTTT	CSVGNTEAFF
-	-	TRBJ1-5	TRBV28	TGTGCCAGCAGCGGGGGACGGGGGGTTGGATCAGCCCAGCATTTT	CASSGGRGVGSAQHF
TRBD2	-	TRBJ2-1	TRBV11-3	TGTGCCAGCAGCGTCGGACTAGCGGGATACAATGAGCAGTTCTTC	CASSVGLAGYNEQFF
-	once	TRBJ1-1	TRBV2	TGTGCCAGCAGTGAATCGGCCTCGAACACTGAAGCTTTCTTT	CASSESASNTEAFF
-	-	TRBJ2-5	TRBV7-2	TGTGCCAGCAGCTGGAGCGGGTGGGAGACCCAGTACTTC	CASSWSGWETQYF
TRBD1	-	TRBJ2-4	TRBV29-1	TGCAGCGTTGGGGGACAGGGGGCTAAAAACATTCAGTACTTC	CSVGGQGAKNIQYF
TRBD1	-	TRBJ2-7	TRBV28	TGTGCCAGCAGCCCCCGTGGGCGGGACAGGACTTACGAGCAGTACTTC	CASSPRGRDRTYEQYF
-	-	TRBJ2-3	TRBV7-2	TGTGCCAGCAGCTTACCCCCCTACAGATCTTCGTTTACGCAGTATTTT	CASSLPPYRSSFTQYF
-	-	TRBJ2-3	TRBV7-9	TGTGCCAGCAGCTTCGACGGAAGCACAGATACGCAGTATTTT	CASSFDGSTDTQYF
-	once	TRBJ1-4	TRBV30	TGTGCCTGGAGTCCCCACTGGGGGAATCGAGCTGAAAAACTGTTTTTT	CAWSPHWGNRAEKLFF
TRBD1	-	TRBJ2-7	TRBV11-3	TGTGCCAGCAGGGTGACTGACAGGGATCGTCTGTACTTC	CASRVTDRDRLYF
TRBD1	-	TRBJ2-3	TRBV5-5	TGTGCCAGCAGCTTGTCGACCTTACAGGGGACCGGCACAGATACGCAGTATTTT	CASSLSTLQGTGTDTQYF
TRBD2	-	TRBJ2-3	TRBV11-2	TGTGCCAGCAGGACGGGACTAGCGGGAGCGGATACGCAGTATTTT	CASRTGLAGADTQYF
TRBD2	once	TRBJ2-5	TRBV30	TGTGCCTGGGGACTAGCGGGAGTAGGAGAGACCCAGTACTTC	CAWGLAGVGETQYF
-	-	TRBJ2-3	TRBV2	TGTGCCAGCACTTTTCGGACTCGCGCACAATATACGCAGTATTTT	CASTFRTRAQYTQYF
-	-	TRBJ2-1	TRBV7-3	TGTGCCAGCAGTTTGACTGGGATCTCCTACAATGAGCAGTTCTTC	CASSLTGISYNEQFF
-	-	TRBJ1-1	TRBV7-2	TGTGCCAGCATAGGGGGAGGGGGGCGCCTCAGGACTGAAGCTTTCTTT	CASIGGGGRLRTEAFF
-	-	TRBJ2-1	TRBV5-6	TGTGCCAGCAGCACCCTGGTAGCGGCAGGCTACAATGAGCAGTTCTTC	CASSTLVAAGYNEQFF
TRBD2	-	TRBJ2-1	TRBV6-1	TGTGCCAGCAGTGAACAGGGAGGGGTCGATGAGCAGTTCTTC	CASSEQGGVDEQFF
TRBD1	-	TRBJ2-3	TRBV19	TGTGCCAGTAGTATTTCCGGACAGGGGGTAGCAGATACGCAGTATTTT	CASSISGQGVADTQYF
-	-	TRBJ2-6	TRBV6-5	TGTGCCAGCAGTTATTTGGGGAGCTCTGGGGCCAACGTCCTGACTTTC	CASSYLGSSGANVLTF
-	-	TRBJ1-1	TRBV6-5	TGTGCCAGCAGTTACAACAGGAACACTGAAGCTTTCTTT	CASSYNRNTEAFF
TRBD1	-	TRBJ1-4	TRBV30	TGTGCCTGGAGTAGTAGGCAGGGGGCGGGACAAAAACTGTTTTTT	CAWSSRQGAGQKLFF
-	-	TRBJ1-1	TRBV7-2	TGTGCCAGCAGCTTAGCGATGAACACTGAAGCTTTCTTT	CASSLAMNTEAFF